The 12 T cell receptor beta chains presented below share a single source sample, sequenced in a study of blood T cell repertoires in COVID-19. Data came from immunoSEQ multiplex PCR; TCRdb stores just in-frame clones and leaves some out. This table holds hundreds of thousands of clones, around 89% found once. The sample taken for sequencing was PBMCs or T cells enriched from blood (not recorded which). These receptors all come from a middle-aged man who had recovered from COVID-19.

This rearrangement joins TRBV6-2 or TRBV6-3 to TRBJ2-4; tentatively, D is TRBD2 (6 bases). The V end was cut by 6 bases, the J end by 7 bases, with 10 bases between. The CDR3 has 12 amino acids. Germline CDR1 is MNHEY and CDR2 is SVGEGT. In DNA form, the CDR3 reads TGTGCCAGCAGCGTGGGGGGTAACATTCAGTACTTC. This encodes CASSVGGNIQYF.

The chain is built from TRBV18 and TRBJ1-1, with TRBD1 identical over 9 bases. The CDR3 has 13 residues. CDR1 is KGHSH and CDR2 is LQKENI in the germline V gene. V shed 8 bases, J shed 1 base, and the junction held 2 bases outside the gene matches. The CDR3 loop is CASQGQGNTEAFF. CDR3 bases: TGTGCCAGCCAGGGACAGGGGAACACTGAAGCTTTCTTT.

This chain joins TRBV9 and TRBJ2-7; the D gene is possibly TRBD2 (5 bases). The germline CDR1 and CDR2 sequences are SGDLS and YYNGEE. The CDR3 length is 15 residues. Deletions cut 1 base from V and 0 bases from J, with 11 bases between. Written as DNA, the CDR3 is TGTGCCAGCAGCGTAAGTGCTAGCAGCTCCTACGAGCAGTACTTC. Residues: CASSVSASSSYEQYF.

This chain uses TRBV6-5 with TRBJ1-1; D not resolved. Trimming cost V 1 base and J 1 base, with 10 bases left between them. The CDR3 is 15 amino acids. Germline V gene sequence: CDR1 MNHEY, CDR2 SVGAGI. CDR3 region: CASSYLDSGNTEAFF. CDR3 bases: TGTGCCAGCAGTTACTTAGATTCGGGGAACACTGAAGCTTTCTTT.

The chain combines TRBV11-2 with TRBJ1-4; 10 bases line up with TRBD1. V was clipped by 4 bases and J by 8 bases; unmatched bases: 7. Germline V gene sequence: CDR1 SGHAT, CDR2 FQNNGV. The CDR3 contains 15 residues. CDR3 residues: CASSSRQGAWEKLFF. CDR3 nucleotides: TGTGCCAGCAGCTCTCGACAGGGGGCATGGGAAAAACTGTTTTTT. The entire variable domain, with the rest obtained from reference TRBV11-2 and TRBJ1-4, is as follows: EAGVAQSPRYKIIEKRQSVAFWCNPISGHATLYWYQQILGQGPKLLIQFQNNGVVDDSQLPKDRFSAERLKGVDSTLKIQPAKLEDSAVYLCASSSRQGAWEKLFFGSGTQLSVL.

The rearrangement uses TRBV20-1 and TRBJ1-2, with 7 bases matching TRBD1. This CDR3 is built from 13 residues. Trimming removed 3 bases from V and 4 bases from J; junction bases left unmatched: 5. Germline V gives CDR1 DFQATT, CDR2 SNEGSKA (reference sequence). The DNA for the CDR3 is TGCAGTGCTAGTCTAGCAGGGGGCTATGGCTACACCTTC. This codes for CSASLAGGYGYTF.

J is TRBJ2-1 and V is TRBV2; 7 bases agree with TRBD1. Germline assignment: CDR1 SNHLY and CDR2 FYNNEI. CDR3 size: 18 residues. J lost 4 bases, V lost 9 bases, and 21 bases had no gene match. The CDR3 sequence: CARKGLPLGQEIYNEQFF. CDR3 coding DNA: TGTGCCAGAAAAGGCCTTCCTCTTGGACAGGAAATTTACAATGAGCAGTTCTTC.

The chain recombines TRBV6-1 with TRBJ2-3; TRBD2 aligns across 12 bases. The CDR3 length is 16 residues. CDR1 is MNHNS, CDR2 SASEGT, per germline. V was clipped by 4 bases and J by 3 bases; unmatched bases: 5. The CDR3 loop reads CASSGRLAGVTDTQYF. The DNA of the CDR3 is TGTGCCAGCAGTGGTAGACTAGCGGGAGTTACAGATACGCAGTATTTT.

The chain combines TRBV27 with TRBJ2-2; D unresolved. The CDR3 runs to 13 residues. With 5 bases removed from V and 0 bases from J, the gap between germline ends came to 4 bases. The germline CDR1 and CDR2 sequences are MNHEY and SMNVEV (reference sequence). This CDR3 reads CASSPSNTGELFF. CDR3 sequence (DNA): TGTGCCAGCAGTCCCTCGAACACCGGGGAGCTGTTTTTT.

The rearrangement uses TRBV6-1 and TRBJ1-2; D is perhaps TRBD1 (6 bases). The CDR3 sequence is 15 residues long. In germline, CDR1 is MNHNS, CDR2 SASEGT. V was clipped by 4 bases and J by 1 base, with 13 bases between them. The CDR3 here is CASSARGGDNYGYTF. CDR3 DNA: TGTGCCAGCAGTGCTAGGGGGGGCGATAACTATGGCTACACCTTC.

This clone was observed once. The J gene is TRBJ2-7, the V gene TRBV4-2; 12 bases line up with TRBD1. The V segment lost 0 bases and the J segment 4 bases; nucleotides outside the gene matches: 4. The CDR3 extends over 16 amino acids. Germline CDR1 and CDR2: LGHNA and YNFKEQ. The CDR3: CASSQDGTGGTYEQYF. Written as DNA, the CDR3 is TGTGCCAGCAGCCAAGATGGGACAGGGGGCACGTACGAGCAGTACTTC.

The rearrangement links TRBV18 to TRBJ1-6, with 7 bases lining up with TRBD1. CDR1 and CDR2 (germline): KGHSH, LQKENI. The V and J ends lost 2 bases and 8 bases, in that order; junction bases with no gene match: 12. The CDR3 spans 17 residues. The CDR3 coding sequence is TGTGCCAGCTCACCATTGGCAGGGGGAAGTGTTGATTCACCCCTCCACTTT. It specifies CASSPLAGGSVDSPLHF.